The TCR beta chain described here comes from a study of vaccination and CD4 T cells after COVID-19. The treatment here: roughly 11-day PBMC culture with coronavirus spike peptide pools or control peptides (ViraFEST assay). V lost 2 bases to trimming and J lost 2 bases, with 6 bases between them. This CDR3 is 13 amino acids long. Germline V gene data show CDR1 as MNHEY and CDR2 as SVGAGI. Concerning this clonotype: Its matching antigen is unknown.

Sequenced with the Oncomine TCR Beta short-read assay was DNA taken from cultured CD4+ T cells. Each CDR3 protein gets one entry after TCRdb re-called the PCR reads with MiXCR. The sample lists about 20,000 distinct CDR3 sequences, roughly 50% occurring once. Sequencing was done on a sample of CD4+ T cells from blood, cultured in vitro. The sequence derives from a human donor who had recovered from COVID-19. The chain is built from TRBV6-5 and TRBJ1-2, with D maybe TRBD1 (6 bases). The CDR3 protein is CASSYDRNYGYTF. The DNA for the CDR3 is TGTGCCAGCAGTTACGACAGGAACTATGGCTACACCTTC.